This is a list of T cell receptor beta chains from one sample in a study of CD8+CD57+ T cells in acquired aplastic anemia. From the reads, TCRdb called clonotypes with MiXCR, one entry per CDR3 protein. Found here are more than 150,000 distinct CDR3 sequences, 40% to 55% of them singletons; the top ten hold roughly 2.9%. Sequenced sample: sorted CD4+, CD8+, or CD8+CD57+ T cells (not recorded which) from PBMCs. The receptors were gathered from a human donor with aplastic anemia. CDR3s leave out the opening cysteine and the closing phenylalanine or tryptophan. Each record gives: V gene, J gene, CDR3 protein.

v_gene: TRBV25-1; j_gene: TRBJ2-1; CDR3aa: ASRGDRTYNEQF
v_gene: TRBV5-6; j_gene: TRBJ1-4; CDR3aa: ASSRGQRTEKLF
v_gene: TRBV10-2; j_gene: TRBJ1-2; CDR3aa: ASSTGQSNYGYT
v_gene: TRBV19; j_gene: TRBJ1-2; CDR3aa: ASSVQGSYGYT
v_gene: TRBV3-1; j_gene: TRBJ2-1; CDR3aa: ASSQEGSQAEF
v_gene: TRBV10-3; j_gene: TRBJ2-7; CDR3aa: AISGSREPGTEQY
v_gene: TRBV19; j_gene: TRBJ1-1; CDR3aa: ASSTRDEAF
v_gene: TRBV19; j_gene: TRBJ2-3; CDR3aa: ASTGSTDTQY
v_gene: TRBV15; j_gene: TRBJ1-1; CDR3aa: ATSRDRGIDRAF
v_gene: TRBV12-3/TRBV12-4; j_gene: TRBJ1-5; CDR3aa: ASSLSWNQPQH
v_gene: TRBV7-3; j_gene: TRBJ2-3; CDR3aa: ASSGGQSTDTQY
v_gene: TRBV19; j_gene: TRBJ2-7; CDR3aa: VSSLGLTYEQY
v_gene: TRBV29-1; j_gene: TRBJ1-4; CDR3aa: SVLRSPNEKLF
v_gene: TRBV19; j_gene: TRBJ1-1; CDR3aa: ASSRQGLTEAF
v_gene: TRBV7-6; j_gene: TRBJ1-1; CDR3aa: ASRRGGGGTEAF
v_gene: TRBV5-5; j_gene: TRBJ1-1; CDR3aa: ASSLIGGPNTEAF
v_gene: TRBV19; j_gene: TRBJ2-7; CDR3aa: ASSMGSYEQY
v_gene: TRBV5-4; j_gene: TRBJ1-4; CDR3aa: ASSVFPNEKLF
v_gene: TRBV20-1; j_gene: TRBJ2-6; CDR3aa: SAGGAGANVLT
v_gene: TRBV15; j_gene: TRBJ2-1; CDR3aa: ATSRDSRATNEQF
v_gene: TRBV19; j_gene: TRBJ2-6; CDR3aa: ASIQRGGGANVLT
v_gene: TRBV20-1; j_gene: TRBJ1-2; CDR3aa: SASSWELDHGYT
v_gene: TRBV20-1; j_gene: TRBJ1-1; CDR3aa: SARRQGPNTEAF
v_gene: TRBV20-1; j_gene: TRBJ1-4; CDR3aa: CPGQVEKLF
v_gene: TRBV29-1; j_gene: TRBJ1-1; CDR3aa: SVQWEGPEAF
v_gene: TRBV7-2; j_gene: TRBJ2-2; CDR3aa: ASSHRDALSTGELF
v_gene: TRBV7-9; j_gene: TRBJ2-7; CDR3aa: ASSAAVLMEQY
v_gene: TRBV2; j_gene: TRBJ2-1; CDR3aa: ASSASVLRGDYNEQF
v_gene: TRBV19; j_gene: TRBJ1-1; CDR3aa: ASRRPAEFNTEAF
v_gene: TRBV9; j_gene: TRBJ2-2; CDR3aa: ASSVATGELF
v_gene: TRBV2; j_gene: TRBJ2-2; CDR3aa: ASSEREANTGELF
v_gene: TRBV18; j_gene: TRBJ2-1; CDR3aa: ASSPGAGNEQF
v_gene: TRBV2; j_gene: TRBJ1-2; CDR3aa: ASRGQGSYGYT
v_gene: TRBV11-1; j_gene: TRBJ2-7; CDR3aa: ASSLIGRGLSYEQY
v_gene: TRBV19; j_gene: .; CDR3aa: ASSRPGQGHEQY
v_gene: TRBV29-1; j_gene: TRBJ1-1; CDR3aa: SVEEGEAF
v_gene: TRBV7-4; j_gene: TRBJ2-7; CDR3aa: ASSFYILSYEQY
v_gene: TRBV24-1; j_gene: TRBJ1-1; CDR3aa: ATSQGGGTEAF
v_gene: TRBV6-5; j_gene: TRBJ2-2; CDR3aa: ASSYGKSSANTGELF
v_gene: TRBV19; j_gene: TRBJ1-2; CDR3aa: ASKRDRANNYGYT
v_gene: TRBV29-1; j_gene: TRBJ1-1; CDR3aa: SVVMVGTEAL
v_gene: TRBV15; j_gene: TRBJ2-7; CDR3aa: ATSRASGQGVGGQY
v_gene: TRBV7-9; j_gene: TRBJ1-5; CDR3aa: ASSLDQQPQH
v_gene: TRBV2; j_gene: TRBJ1-2; CDR3aa: ASKPDLSNYGYT
v_gene: TRBV19; j_gene: TRBJ1-2; CDR3aa: ASTPGRGAYGYT
v_gene: TRBV19; j_gene: TRBJ2-3; CDR3aa: ASSISRRTGGNTQY
v_gene: TRBV10-1; j_gene: TRBJ1-3; CDR3aa: ASSAPGQGLGSGNTIY
v_gene: TRBV29-1; j_gene: TRBJ2-6; CDR3aa: SVEDRGGGAFGANVLT
v_gene: TRBV19; j_gene: TRBJ2-3; CDR3aa: ASSIGQGKGTDTQY
v_gene: TRBV20-1; j_gene: TRBJ2-3; CDR3aa: SARFSGGGDTQY
v_gene: TRBV6-5; j_gene: TRBJ2-5; CDR3aa: ASKTGDGTQY